These T cell receptor beta chains were read from a single sample in a study of blood T cell repertoires in COVID-19. Generated by immunoSEQ multiplex PCR, the TCRdb table keeps only in-frame clones and is missing some. The sample lists under 250,000 clones; about nine tenths were seen once. Source material: peripheral blood. The source of these receptors is a middle-aged man with COVID-19, enrolled during active disease. Each CDR3 is given with its conserved first and last residue. The D gene is left open where the match is weak. Some rows mark clone size as missing; the rest say once, few, many or name a class of expanded clone.

.,TRBD1,TRBV24-1,TRBJ2-1,TGTGCCACCAGTGAGAGGGACAGCAACAATGAGCAGTTCTTC,CATSERDSNNEQFF
.,.,TRBV19,TRBJ2-7,TGTGCCAGTAGTATAGCAGGGTTCGGCCACGAGCAGTACTTC,CASSIAGFGHEQYF
.,TRBD1,TRBV19,TRBJ1-4,TGTGCCAGTCGGCCAACAGGGGAGGCTAATGAAAAACTGTTTTTT,CASRPTGEANEKLFF
.,TRBD1,TRBV6-1,TRBJ1-6,TGTGCCAGCAGTGAATACAGGGGGCTCGGTAATTCACCCCTCCACTTT,CASSEYRGLGNSPLHF
once,.,TRBV9,TRBJ1-6,TGTGCCAGCAGCGCCAGGGGTCGCAGTAATGATTCACCCCTCCACTTT,CASSARGRSNDSPLHF
.,.,TRBV5-1,TRBJ2-3,TGCGCCAGCACCCAAGGGCTCGCGGGCCTCACAGATACGCAGTATTTT,CASTQGLAGLTDTQYF
.,.,TRBV25-1,TRBJ1-2,TGTGCCAGCAGTGAAGGGGGGGATAACTATGGCTACACCTTC,CASSEGGDNYGYTF
.,TRBD1,TRBV12-3/TRBV12-4,TRBJ2-5,TGTGCCAGCAGCCACAGGGGTGCGGAGACCCAGTACTTC,CASSHRGAETQYF
.,.,TRBV7-8,TRBJ2-7,TGTGCCAGCAGCTTCGCGGGGGCGTACGAGCAGTACTTC,CASSFAGAYEQYF
.,.,TRBV19,TRBJ1-1,TGTGCCAGTAGTATAGCCGTAGGAGCGCAGAACACTGAAGCTTTCTTT,CASSIAVGAQNTEAFF
.,TRBD2,TRBV30,TRBJ2-7,TGTGCCTGGGGGGGGGACTCCTACGAGCAGTACTTC,CAWGGDSYEQYF
.,.,TRBV15,TRBJ2-5,TGTGCCACCAGCAAGGCGAGAGCCTCCGGCGGGACCCAGTACTTC,CATSKARASGGTQYF
.,TRBD1,TRBV2,TRBJ2-7,TGTGCCAGCAAGACCCGGGACAGATCCTACGAGCAGTACTTC,CASKTRDRSYEQYF